The clone carrying this T cell receptor beta chain was counted at least ten times. The antigen remains undetermined. With V trimmed by 1 base and J by 5 bases, 8 bases remained unmatched. The CDR3 is 15 amino acids. The germline V gene has CDR1 DFQATT and CDR2 SNEGSKA (reference sequence). TCRalpha and TCRbeta libraries used 5'RACE with constant-segment primers and UMIs. MiXCR was run by TCRdb on the 5' RACE reads, yielding one entry per CDR3 protein. This table has around 300,000 distinct CDR3 sequences, 10% to 15% appearing once. The data belong to a study of T-cell memory formation after mild COVID-19. Findings and caveats of the study: CD8+ contracting clones occupied EMRA, while CD4+ ones occupied mainly CM and EM. The second-wave clones peaking on day 37 were not confirmed as SARS-CoV-2-specific.

The clonotype comes from a man aged 18 to 30 who had mild COVID-19 (a few samples of this study predate the infection). Cell type and time point are not known. This rearrangement joins TRBV20-1 to TRBJ2-5, with 9 bases identical to TRBD2. What was sequenced was PBMCs or a T cell subset sorted from them (not recorded which). The DNA of the CDR3 is TGCAGTGCTAGAGTGGCTAGCGGGGTGTGGGAGACCCAGTACTTC. It translates to CSARVASGVWETQYF.